A selection of T cell receptor beta chains follows, all from one sample in a study of PD-1 blockade in classical Hodgkin lymphoma. Using immunoSEQ multiplex PCR, the repertoire was profiled, and TCRdb retains in-frame clones only, with some absent. The table includes about 35,000 clones, about nine tenths detected once. The material sequenced was CD4+ T cells from blood, taken at baseline. These receptors all come from a human donor with classical Hodgkin lymphoma. CDR3s include the opening cysteine and the closing phenylalanine or tryptophan. Fields, in order: J gene, D gene, V gene, clone size, CDR3 protein, CDR3 DNA. D genes are given only for firm matches. Expanded clones are given a class, and other clones once, few, many or no size at all.

j_gene: TRBJ2-1; d_gene: .; v_gene: TRBV10-3; abundance: .; CDR3aa: CAISESPTRYEQFF; CDR3nt: TGTGCCATCAGTGAGTCACCCACGCGCTATGAGCAGTTCTTC
j_gene: TRBJ1-1; d_gene: .; v_gene: TRBV9; abundance: .; CDR3aa: CASSGTVNTEAFF; CDR3nt: TGTGCCAGCAGCGGGACAGTGAACACTGAAGCTTTCTTT
j_gene: TRBJ1-1; d_gene: .; v_gene: TRBV5-1; abundance: .; CDR3aa: CASSSGLAEAFF; CDR3nt: TGCGCCAGCAGCTCAGGGCTCGCTGAAGCTTTCTTT
j_gene: TRBJ2-7; d_gene: TRBD2; v_gene: TRBV5-4; abundance: few; CDR3aa: CASSFPSGSNSYEQYF; CDR3nt: TGTGCCAGCAGCTTCCCTAGCGGGAGTAACTCCTACGAGCAGTACTTC
j_gene: TRBJ2-4; d_gene: .; v_gene: TRBV5-1; abundance: .; CDR3aa: CASSLNGWEENIQYF; CDR3nt: TGCGCCAGCAGCTTAAACGGCTGGGAGGAAAACATTCAGTACTTC
j_gene: TRBJ2-7; d_gene: .; v_gene: TRBV19; abundance: .; CDR3aa: CASTPDSGYEQYF; CDR3nt: TGTGCCAGTACCCCAGACAGCGGCTACGAGCAGTACTTC
j_gene: TRBJ2-7; d_gene: TRBD2; v_gene: TRBV19; abundance: .; CDR3aa: CASRVSGSPGTYEQYF; CDR3nt: TGTGCCAGTAGGGTTAGCGGGAGTCCGGGCACCTACGAGCAGTACTTC
j_gene: TRBJ2-3; d_gene: .; v_gene: TRBV9; abundance: .; CDR3aa: CASSVVGPGTDTQYF; CDR3nt: TGTGCCAGCAGCGTAGTTGGACCGGGGACAGATACGCAGTATTTT
j_gene: TRBJ2-1; d_gene: TRBD2; v_gene: TRBV4-2; abundance: .; CDR3aa: CASSPSGRKQFF; CDR3nt: TGTGCCAGCAGCCCAAGCGGGAGGAAGCAGTTCTTC
j_gene: TRBJ2-1; d_gene: .; v_gene: TRBV20-1; abundance: .; CDR3aa: CSARVLNEQFF; CDR3nt: TGCAGTGCCAGGGTTCTGAATGAGCAGTTCTTC
j_gene: TRBJ1-2; d_gene: .; v_gene: TRBV7-9; abundance: .; CDR3aa: CASSQGDNYGYTF; CDR3nt: TGTGCCAGCAGCCAAGGGGACAACTATGGCTACACCTTC
j_gene: TRBJ1-4; d_gene: .; v_gene: TRBV19; abundance: .; CDR3aa: CASSLGARSEKLFF; CDR3nt: TGTGCCAGTAGTTTGGGGGCGCGGTCAGAAAAACTGTTTTTT
j_gene: TRBJ1-2; d_gene: .; v_gene: TRBV19; abundance: .; CDR3aa: CASSYRQGYYGYTF; CDR3nt: TGTGCCAGTAGCTATCGGCAGGGGTATTATGGCTACACCTTC
j_gene: TRBJ2-7; d_gene: .; v_gene: TRBV5-5; abundance: .; CDR3aa: CASSLEVGSPTYEQYF; CDR3nt: TGTGCCAGCAGCTTGGAAGTGGGTTCACCCACCTACGAGCAGTACTTC
j_gene: TRBJ1-1; d_gene: .; v_gene: TRBV11-2; abundance: .; CDR3aa: CASSRLGTAEAFF; CDR3nt: TGTGCCAGCAGCCGGCTAGGGACTGCTGAAGCTTTCTTT
j_gene: TRBJ2-5; d_gene: TRBD2; v_gene: TRBV7-9; abundance: once; CDR3aa: CASSLGEVKREGRETQYF; CDR3nt: TGTGCCAGCAGCTTGGGTGAGGTGAAGCGGGAGGGCCGAGAGACCCAGTACTTC
j_gene: TRBJ2-2; d_gene: TRBD2; v_gene: TRBV27; abundance: .; CDR3aa: CASSFSGTNTGELFF; CDR3nt: TGTGCCAGCAGTTTCAGCGGGACGAACACCGGGGAGCTGTTTTTT
j_gene: TRBJ2-7; d_gene: TRBD2; v_gene: TRBV27; abundance: .; CDR3aa: CASRGLAGGYEQYF; CDR3nt: TGTGCCAGCAGGGGACTAGCGGGAGGGTACGAGCAGTACTTC
j_gene: TRBJ2-6; d_gene: TRBD1; v_gene: TRBV30; abundance: .; CDR3aa: CAWSTDRVPFRGSGANVLTF; CDR3nt: TGTGCCTGGAGTACAGACAGGGTTCCATTCAGGGGCTCTGGGGCCAACGTCCTGACTTTC
j_gene: TRBJ2-5; d_gene: .; v_gene: TRBV28; abundance: .; CDR3aa: CASTVQTGGEETQYF; CDR3nt: TGTGCCAGCACCGTACAGACGGGCGGGGAAGAGACCCAGTACTTC
j_gene: TRBJ2-7; d_gene: .; v_gene: TRBV7-7; abundance: .; CDR3aa: CASSLEPDLGYEQYF; CDR3nt: TGTGCTAGCAGCTTAGAACCCGACCTGGGCTACGAGCAGTACTTC
j_gene: TRBJ2-7; d_gene: .; v_gene: TRBV7-2; abundance: .; CDR3aa: CASSPSSYEQYF; CDR3nt: TGTGCCAGCAGCCCCAGCTCCTACGAGCAGTACTTC
j_gene: TRBJ2-1; d_gene: TRBD1; v_gene: TRBV28; abundance: .; CDR3aa: CASRTGGSKGQFF; CDR3nt: TGTGCCAGCCGGACAGGGGGATCCAAAGGACAGTTCTTC
j_gene: TRBJ1-2; d_gene: .; v_gene: TRBV28; abundance: .; CDR3aa: CASSEGPRKYGYTF; CDR3nt: TGTGCCAGCTCCGAGGGCCCACGGAAGTATGGCTACACCTTC
j_gene: TRBJ2-2; d_gene: .; v_gene: TRBV27; abundance: .; CDR3aa: CASNWRGTGELFF; CDR3nt: TGTGCCAGCAACTGGCGGGGTACCGGGGAGCTGTTTTTT
j_gene: TRBJ2-2; d_gene: .; v_gene: TRBV15; abundance: .; CDR3aa: CATKRGSNTGELFF; CDR3nt: TGTGCCACCAAGCGCGGGTCGAACACCGGGGAGCTGTTTTTT
j_gene: TRBJ1-2; d_gene: .; v_gene: TRBV7-2; abundance: .; CDR3aa: CASRPRDGWGRGYTF; CDR3nt: TGTGCCAGCAGACCCCGGGACGGCTGGGGAAGGGGCTACACCTTC
j_gene: TRBJ2-3; d_gene: .; v_gene: TRBV5-1; abundance: .; CDR3aa: CASRIMGGSTDTQYF; CDR3nt: TGCGCCAGCAGGATCATGGGAGGATCCACAGATACGCAGTATTTT
j_gene: TRBJ2-2; d_gene: TRBD2; v_gene: TRBV28; abundance: .; CDR3aa: CASNYLGLAGGGAWGGGAGELFF; CDR3nt: TGTGCCAGCAATTATCTGGGACTAGCGGGAGGCGGAGCTTGGGGAGGCGGCGCCGGGGAGCTGTTTTTT
j_gene: TRBJ2-1; d_gene: .; v_gene: TRBV27; abundance: .; CDR3aa: CASSFPLSGEQFF; CDR3nt: TGTGCCAGCAGTTTCCCCCTCAGCGGGGAGCAGTTCTTC
j_gene: TRBJ2-7; d_gene: .; v_gene: TRBV7-7; abundance: .; CDR3aa: CASSLVRVAYEQYF; CDR3nt: TGTGCCAGCAGCTTAGTTAGGGTCGCCTACGAGCAGTACTTC
j_gene: TRBJ1-5; d_gene: TRBD1; v_gene: TRBV6-5; abundance: .; CDR3aa: CASSRDRRNQPQHF; CDR3nt: TGTGCCAGCAGCCGGGACAGGCGGAATCAGCCCCAGCATTTT
j_gene: TRBJ2-7; d_gene: .; v_gene: TRBV7-9; abundance: .; CDR3aa: CASNVAGGDEQYF; CDR3nt: TGTGCCAGCAACGTGGCCGGGGGCGACGAGCAGTACTTC
j_gene: TRBJ1-5; d_gene: .; v_gene: TRBV18; abundance: .; CDR3aa: CASSPQGLSQPQHF; CDR3nt: TGTGCCAGCTCACCACAGGGGTTGAGTCAGCCCCAGCATTTT
j_gene: TRBJ1-4; d_gene: .; v_gene: TRBV7-9; abundance: few; CDR3aa: CASSVREKLFF; CDR3nt: TGTGCCAGCAGCGTCAGGGAAAAACTGTTTTTT
j_gene: TRBJ2-7; d_gene: .; v_gene: TRBV21-1; abundance: .; CDR3aa: CASSNRDRGRGSPYEQYF; CDR3nt: TGTGCCAGCAGCAATAGGGACAGGGGGCGCGGAAGCCCCTACGAGCAGTACTTC
j_gene: TRBJ2-3; d_gene: TRBD1; v_gene: TRBV18; abundance: .; CDR3aa: CASSSQITRQGAQYF; CDR3nt: TGTGCCAGCTCATCGCAGATTACACGACAGGGAGCGCAGTATTTT
j_gene: TRBJ2-6; d_gene: .; v_gene: TRBV30; abundance: .; CDR3aa: CAWSPPGFGANVLTF; CDR3nt: TGTGCCTGGAGTCCCCCAGGGTTCGGGGCCAACGTCCTGACTTTC
j_gene: TRBJ2-1; d_gene: TRBD1; v_gene: TRBV19; abundance: .; CDR3aa: CASRTGQAYNEQFF; CDR3nt: TGTGCCAGTCGCACGGGACAGGCATACAATGAGCAGTTCTTC
j_gene: TRBJ2-6; d_gene: .; v_gene: TRBV27; abundance: .; CDR3aa: CASSLWQGSFPGANVLTF; CDR3nt: TGTGCCAGCAGTTTATGGCAGGGGTCCTTCCCCGGGGCCAACGTCCTGACTTTC
j_gene: TRBJ2-4; d_gene: .; v_gene: TRBV29-1; abundance: .; CDR3aa: CSVEERAGGLTKNIQYF; CDR3nt: TGCAGCGTTGAAGAGAGGGCCGGGGGCCTAACCAAAAACATTCAGTACTTC